Below are 20 T cell receptor beta chains sequenced from a single sample in a study of cytotoxic CD8 clonotypes in ibrutinib-treated CLL. This table comes from immunoSEQ multiplex PCR, and its TCRdb copy is limited to in-frame clones, with some not included. Of 200,000 or so clones in the sample, 79% were seen once. The sequenced sample was PBMCs, obtained after 12 months of ibrutinib treatment. All receptors derive from a human donor with chronic lymphocytic leukemia.

The CDR3 reads CASSRLTGLFYEQYF. CDR3 DNA sequence: TGTGCCAGCAGTAGGTTGACAGGCCTCTTCTACGAGCAGTACTTC. The V call is TRBV25-1, the J call TRBJ2-7, with a tentative D call TRBD1 (6 bases). The V end lost 5 bases, the J end lost 3 bases, and 17 bases lay between the germline ends. The germline gives CDR1 MGHDK, CDR2 SYGVNS. CDR3 size: 15 residues.

The V call is TRBV5-4, the J call TRBJ2-5, with D perhaps matching TRBD1 (5 bases). CDR3 length equals 14 residues. Germline CDR1 is SGHNT and CDR2 is YYREEE (reference sequence). V was trimmed by 0 bases and J by 7 bases, leaving 13 bases between them. For the CDR3, the DNA is TGTGCCAGCAGCTTGGTAGGGGCCCAGTGGACCCAGTACTTC. Translating gives CASSLVGAQWTQYF.

The V call is TRBV6-4, the J call TRBJ2-5, with 9 bases lining up with TRBD2. This CDR3 has 18 residues. From germline, CDR1 is MRHNA and CDR2 SNTAGT. J gave up 5 bases and V 0 bases, and 13 bases lay outside the gene matches. Here the CDR3 reads CASSDSESSGVYKETQYF. CDR3 DNA sequence: TGTGCCAGCAGTGACTCGGAGTCTAGCGGGGTGTATAAGGAGACCCAGTACTTC.

This clone has only one observation. The rearrangement uses TRBV25-1 and TRBJ2-5; TRBD2 is a possible D gene (6 bases). The germline V gene encodes CDR1 MGHDK and CDR2 SYGVNS. Trimming shortened V by 8 bases and J by 2 bases, and 12 bases separated the two germline ends. CDR3 size: 13 residues. This chain's CDR3 is CASRTRGQETQYF. The CDR3 region has the DNA TGTGCCAGCCGGACTCGGGGGCAAGAGACCCAGTACTTC.

The chain joins TRBV18 to TRBJ2-3, with D possibly being TRBD2 (5 bases). The CDR3 totals 14 residues. V lost 4 bases and J 2 bases, leaving 10 bases between the germline ends. CDR1 and CDR2 from the germline V gene are KGHSH and LQKENI. As DNA, the CDR3 is TGTGCCAGCTCACGTTCCGGGATCACAGATACGCAGTATTTT. Its protein is CASSRSGITDTQYF.

The V gene is TRBV7-3, the J gene TRBJ2-2; D unresolved. The ends were cut back, 5 bases at V and 5 bases at J, with 9 bases in the middle. The CDR3 has 13 residues. Germline V gives CDR1 SGHTA, CDR2 FQGTGA. The CDR3 protein is CASSTSRTGELFF. The CDR3 nucleotides read TGTGCCAGCAGCACCAGTAGGACCGGGGAGCTGTTTTTT.

The V and J genes are TRBV14 and TRBJ1-2; 8 bases match TRBD1. The length of the CDR3 is 15 residues. V was clipped by 4 bases and J by 4 bases; unmatched bases: 8. From germline, CDR1 is SGHDN and CDR2 FVKESK. The CDR3 protein is CASSPLGQGLYGYTF. CDR3 nucleotides: TGTGCCAGCAGCCCATTAGGACAGGGACTCTATGGCTACACCTTC. Filled out from reference TRBV14 and TRBJ1-2, the complete variable domain reads EAGVTQFPSHSVIEKGQTVTLRCDPISGHDNLYWYRRVMGKEIKFLLHFVKESKQDESGMPNNRFLAERTGGTYSTLKVQPAELEDSGVYFCASSPLGQGLYGYTFGSGTRLTVV.

This chain connects TRBV5-1 to TRBJ1-5, with a tentative D call TRBD1 (6 bases). The CDR3 length is 13 residues. CDR1 SGHRS and CDR2 YFSETQ come from the germline V gene. V dropped 2 bases and J dropped 9 bases, with 12 bases sitting between them. The CDR3 DNA reads TGCGCCAGCAGCTTACAGGGCGAGGTGCCCCAGCATTTT. Protein sequence: CASSLQGEVPQHF.

The chain is built from TRBV5-4 and TRBJ1-1, with unresolved D. Germline V lookup: CDR1 SGHNT, CDR2 YYREEE (reference sequence). V gave up 4 bases and J gave up 7 bases, with 11 bases separating them. This CDR3 is 12 amino acids long. The CDR3 spells CASSPEWDEAFF. The CDR3 DNA follows: TGTGCCAGCAGCCCCGAGTGGGATGAAGCTTTCTTT.

The chain links TRBV7-9 to TRBJ1-5, with TRBD1 matching over 7 bases. The CDR3 is 13 amino acids. V dropped 6 bases and J dropped 7; count of bases not matched to a gene: 6. CDR1 and CDR2 from the germline V gene are SEHNR and FQNEAQ (reference sequence). The CDR3 DNA sequence: TGTGCCAGCAGTGAGACAGGGCCGCAGCCCCAGCATTTT. As protein: CASSETGPQPQHF.

This clone was counted only a few times. The V and J genes are TRBV2 and TRBJ1-5; D uncertain. Germline lookup yields CDR1 SNHLY and CDR2 FYNNEI. Deletions cut 9 bases from V and 1 base from J, with 13 bases between. The CDR3 totals 14 residues. CDR3 region: CASKRQQSNQPQHF. The CDR3 nucleotides are TGTGCCAGTAAGCGACAACAGAGCAATCAGCCCCAGCATTTT.

V gene TRBV2 combines with J gene TRBJ1-1; possibly TRBD1 for D (6 bases). The germline V and J ends were trimmed by 6 bases and 0 bases, with 20 bases remaining between them. The CDR3 contains 17 residues. Germline lookup yields CDR1 SNHLY and CDR2 FYNNEI. The CDR3 coding sequence is TGTGCCAGCAGGGCCCAGGGTACAGGGCGGGTGAACACTGAAGCTTTCTTT. Its protein is CASRAQGTGRVNTEAFF. Variable domain in full (rest from reference TRBV2 and TRBJ1-1): EPEVTQTPSHQVTQMGQEVILRCVPISNHLYFYWYRQILGQKVEFLVSFYNNEISEKSEIFDDQFSVERPDGSNFTLKIRSTKLEDSAMYFCASRAQGTGRVNTEAFFGQGTRLTVV.

This chain uses TRBV9 with TRBJ2-5, with D hard to call. V was cut by 4 bases and J by 1 base, with 20 bases left in between. The CDR3 is 17 amino acids. Germline V lookup: CDR1 SGDLS, CDR2 YYNGEE. The CDR3 DNA reads TGTGCCAGCAGCCCCTTTGGGCAAGGAGCGTTCCAAGAGACCCAGTACTTC. This codes for CASSPFGQGAFQETQYF.

V is TRBV6-5 and J is TRBJ1-4; 8 bases fit TRBD1. Germline V CDR1 and CDR2: MNHEY, SVGAGI. The J segment lost 0 bases and the V segment lost 6 bases, leaving 0 bases of the junction unmatched. The CDR3 sequence is 14 residues long. The CDR3 nucleotides are TGTGCCAGCAGGGACAGGGCAACTAATGAAAAACTGTTTTTT. It translates to CASRDRATNEKLFF.

The chain employs TRBV10-1 and TRBJ2-7; 9 bases agree with TRBD1. The CDR3 has 15 amino acids. After removal of 2 bases from V and 3 bases from J, the junction contained 5 bases not matched to a gene. In germline, CDR1 is WNHNN, CDR2 SYGVQD (reference sequence). This CDR3 reads CASSEPGTGIYEQYF. The CDR3 DNA reads as TGCGCCAGCAGTGAGCCAGGGACAGGGATCTACGAGCAGTACTTC.

In regard to this clone: The junction does not match germline at one end; this may be a read error. The gene calls are TRBV7-7 and TRBJ2-5; D possibly matches TRBD1 or TRBD2 (6 bases each). Germline CDR1 reads SSHAT; CDR2 reads FNYEAQ (reference sequence). This CDR3 comprises 14 residues. CDR3 residues: CASSFYGGSETQYF. For the CDR3, the DNA is TGTGCTAGCAGCTTTTACGGGGGCTCGGAGACCCAGTACTTC.

The V call is TRBV30, the J call TRBJ1-1, with TRBD1 matching over 12 bases. Germline V gene sequence: CDR1 GTSNPN, CDR2 SVGIG (reference sequence). V lost 2 bases to trimming and J lost 12 bases; unmatched junction nucleotides: 7. The CDR3 spans 13 residues. In DNA, the CDR3 is TGTGCCTGGAGTACGGGACAGGGGGCCGGAACTTTCTTT. Its translation is CAWSTGQGAGTFF.

The chain recombines TRBV6-1 with TRBJ1-5, with a possible D match to TRBD1 (5 bases). This CDR3 is 13 amino acids long. The V end lost 4 bases, the J end lost 5 bases, and 9 bases lay between the germline ends. CDR1 is MNHNS and CDR2 is SASEGT in the germline V gene. The CDR3 is CASSGDLYQPQHF. The CDR3 nucleotides read TGTGCCAGCAGTGGGGACCTCTATCAGCCCCAGCATTTT.

The V call is TRBV7-9, the J call TRBJ2-7; D may be TRBD1 (6 bases). V was cut by 5 bases and J by 2 bases, with 19 bases left in between. The CDR3 is 16 amino acids. The germline gives CDR1 SEHNR, CDR2 FQNEAQ (reference sequence). In nucleotides, the CDR3 is TGTGCCAGCAGCCCCCCGGACGGGACAAAAGCCTACGAGCAGTACTTC. Translating it yields CASSPPDGTKAYEQYF.

CDR3 protein: CASSVDQGVYGYTF. CDR3 nucleotides: TGTGCCAGCAGCGTAGACCAGGGGGTCTATGGCTACACCTTC. V and J are TRBV9 and TRBJ1-2; 7 bases map to TRBD1. Germline loops: CDR1 SGDLS, CDR2 YYNGEE. Trimming at V came to 0 bases and at J to 4 bases, leaving 3 bases not matched to a gene. The CDR3 runs 14 residues.